This passage covers 9 T cell receptor beta chains from one sample sequenced in a study of T cell repertoires in cytomegalovirus infection (dated by TCRdb to the late 2010s). Sequencing instrument: Illumina HiSeq 1500. Starting from the raw public reads, TCRdb applied fastp trimming at Q25, assembled clones with MiXCR and retained in-frame beta chains. Every entry covers one CDR3 protein and lists the most common genes and DNA from its rows. The sample includes 600,000 to 700,000 distinct CDR3 sequences, with 30% to 35% observed a single time. The ten largest clones take up 15% to 20% of the sample. The treatment or condition label, as the study defines it: in vitro stimulation with specific CMV peptide epitopes to enrich CMV-specific T cells. Antigen specificity for these receptors is unknown. The material sequenced was cultured PBMCs, taken from culture after CMV antigen stimulation. These TCRs come from a human donor in good health (CMV status not recorded). Some clones in this sample may be carry-over from other donors' samples.

This clonotype has just a few counts. The chain joins TRBV6-1 to TRBJ1-2; tentative D call: TRBD1 (5 bases). The CDR3 is made up of 14 amino acids. Germline lookup yields CDR1 MNHNS and CDR2 SASEGT. Trimming took off 7 bases at V and 0 bases at J, with 12 bases between the two ends. In DNA form, the CDR3 reads TGTGCCAGCACCTTATTGACAGCTAACTATGGCTACACCTTC. Residues: CASTLLTANYGYTF.

This clonotype was observed a handful of times. V is TRBV2 and J is TRBJ2-6; maybe TRBD2 (5 bases). This CDR3 is 15 amino acids long. The germline gives CDR1 SNHLY, CDR2 FYNNEI. V lost 4 bases to trimming and J lost 2 bases, with 9 bases between them. In nucleotides, the CDR3 is TGTGCCAGCAGTGTAACGAGGGCTGGGGCCAACGTCCTGACTTTC. It yields the protein CASSVTRAGANVLTF.

This clonotype has just a few counts. The chain combines TRBV7-8 with TRBJ2-5; 8 nucleotides align to TRBD2. The CDR3 sequence is 18 residues long. J gave up 2 bases and V 2 bases, and 13 bases lay outside the gene matches. CDR1 and CDR2 from the germline V gene are SGHVS and FQNEAQ. The CDR3, as DNA: TGTGCCAGCAGCTTAAGGGTCCCCAGGGTAGCGGGACAAGAGACCCAGTACTTC. Residues: CASSLRVPRVAGQETQYF.

This clonotype has just a few counts. The V and J genes are TRBV30 and TRBJ1-1; D remains ambiguous. The germline V and J ends were trimmed by 0 bases and 5 bases, with 13 bases remaining between them. Germline V gives CDR1 GTSNPN, CDR2 SVGIG (reference sequence). This CDR3 is 14 amino acids long. The DNA for the CDR3 is TGTGCCTGGAGTGTGACACTAAGGAATACTGAAGCTTTCTTT. Residues: CAWSVTLRNTEAFF. The entire variable domain, with the rest obtained from reference TRBV30 and TRBJ1-1, is as follows: SQTIHQWPATLVQPVGSPLSLECTVEGTSNPNLYWYRQAAGRGLQLLFYSVGIGQISSEVPQNLSASRPQDRQFILSSKKLLLSDSGFYLCAWSVTLRNTEAFFGQGTRLTVV.

This clonotype was observed a few times. The chain joins TRBV11-2 to TRBJ2-1; D tentatively fits TRBD1 or TRBD2 (5 bases each). Trimming stripped 5 bases from V and 5 bases from J, with 13 bases between. CDR1 is SGHAT, CDR2 FQNNGV, per germline. This CDR3 comprises 14 residues. CDR3 loop: CASSLRLGDNEQFF. CDR3 in DNA: TGTGCCAGCAGCCTGCGACTGGGGGACAATGAGCAGTTCTTC. Full variable domain (missing parts from reference TRBV11-2 and TRBJ2-1): EAGVAQSPRYKIIEKRQSVAFWCNPISGHATLYWYQQILGQGPKLLIQFQNNGVVDDSQLPKDRFSAERLKGVDSTLKIQPAKLEDSAVYLCASSLRLGDNEQFFGPGTRLTVL.

This clonotype was observed a few times. This rearrangement joins TRBV2 to TRBJ2-7, with TRBD2 as a possible D gene (6 bases). Trimming stripped 11 bases from V and 2 bases from J, with 19 bases between. The germline gives CDR1 SNHLY, CDR2 FYNNEI. The CDR3 has 14 residues. In nucleotides, the CDR3 is TGTGCCGGAGCACGGACGGGACTCCCCTACGAGCAGTACTTC. Translation gives CAGARTGLPYEQYF.

A few counts support this clonotype. The V gene is TRBV27, the J gene TRBJ2-1; 10 bases line up with TRBD2. CDR3 length equals 14 residues. After removal of 3 bases from V and 5 bases from J, the junction contained 1 base not matched to a gene. Germline lookup yields CDR1 MNHEY and CDR2 SMNVEV (reference sequence). CDR3 DNA sequence: TGTGCCAGCAGTTTCGGACTAGCGGACAATGAGCAGTTCTTC. This encodes CASSFGLADNEQFF.

The genes are TRBV28 and TRBJ2-2; unclear D gene. Trimming cost V 8 bases and J 3 bases, with 7 bases left between them. The CDR3 consists of 12 residues. Looked up from germline, CDR1 is MDHEN and CDR2 is SYDVKM. CDR3 sequence: CASVAYTGELFF. The DNA for the CDR3 is TGTGCCAGCGTTGCGTACACCGGGGAGCTGTTTTTT.

The gene calls are TRBV29-1 and TRBJ1-2; perhaps TRBD1 as D (5 bases). The germline V and J ends were trimmed by 6 bases and 7 bases, with 18 bases remaining between them. The V gene's germline CDR1 is SQVTM and CDR2 ANQGSEA. This CDR3 region has 13 residues. CDR3 coding DNA: TGCAGCGTGGGGACTGGGTGGTATGGTGGCTACACCTTC. Its protein product is CSVGTGWYGGYTF.